Below are 2 T cell receptor beta chains sequenced from a single sample in a study of post-analysis software for immune sequencing data. General study points: Higher frequency in patients than in controls was seen for roughly five TRBV segments, with TRBV5-6, TRBV5-1 and TRBV20-1 among them.

TCR beta libraries were prepared from cDNA with unique molecular identifiers. TCRdb analysed the PCR reads with MiXCR anew, one entry per CDR3 protein. Found here are hundreds of thousands of distinct CDR3 sequences, around 60% of them singletons; the top ten hold approximately 11%. No antigen is known for these receptors. Sequencing was done on a sample of blood. Every receptor here comes from a girl aged 2-10 years with multiple sclerosis.

The chain is built from TRBV5-1 and TRBJ1-5, with unresolved D. Per the germline V gene, CDR1 is SGHRS and CDR2 is YFSETQ. Deletions cut 0 bases from V and 4 bases from J, with 11 bases between. The CDR3 is 15 residues long. Written as DNA, the CDR3 is TGCGCCAGCAGCTTGGATCTGGGCAGTAATCAGCCCCAGCATTTT. Translated: CASSLDLGSNQPQHF. The variable domain in full, with the rest retrieved from reference TRBV5-1 and TRBJ1-5, is KAGVTQTPRYLIKTRGQQVTLSCSPISGHRSVSWYQQTPGQGLQFLFEYFSETQRNKGNFPGRFSGRQFSNSRSEMNVSTLELGDSALYLCASSLDLGSNQPQHFGDGTRLSIL.

The rearrangement joins TRBV15 to TRBJ1-2; 7 bases are a match to TRBD1. With 5 bases clipped from V and 7 bases from J, the junction kept 16 bases outside the gene matches. Looked up from germline, CDR1 is LNHNV and CDR2 is YYDKDF (reference sequence). The CDR3 has 16 residues. CDR3 nucleotide sequence: TGTGCCACCAGCGGACGCCGGGCCAGGGGGTTCATTGGCTACACCTTC. Its translation is CATSGRRARGFIGYTF. The whole variable domain, remainder taken from reference TRBV15 and TRBJ1-2, is DAMVIQNPRYQVTQFGKPVTLSCSQTLNHNVMYWYQQKSSQAPKLLFHYYDKDFNNEADTPDNFQSRRPNTSFCFLDIRSPGLGDTAMYLCATSGRRARGFIGYTFGSGTRLTVV.